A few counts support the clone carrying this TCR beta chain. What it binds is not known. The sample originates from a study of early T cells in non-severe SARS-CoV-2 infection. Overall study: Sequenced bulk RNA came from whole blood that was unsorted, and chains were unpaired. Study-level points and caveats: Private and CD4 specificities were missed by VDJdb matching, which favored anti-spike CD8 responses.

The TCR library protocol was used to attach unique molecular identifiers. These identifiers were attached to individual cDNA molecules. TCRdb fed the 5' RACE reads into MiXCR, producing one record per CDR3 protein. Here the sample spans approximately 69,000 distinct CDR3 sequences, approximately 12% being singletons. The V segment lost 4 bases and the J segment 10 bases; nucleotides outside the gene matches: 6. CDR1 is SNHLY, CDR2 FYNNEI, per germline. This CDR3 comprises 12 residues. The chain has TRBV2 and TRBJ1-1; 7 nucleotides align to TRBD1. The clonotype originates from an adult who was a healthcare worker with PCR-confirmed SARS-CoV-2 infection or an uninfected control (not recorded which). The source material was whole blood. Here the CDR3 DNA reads TGTGCCAGCAGTGCGGGCGACAGGGCAGCTTTCTTT. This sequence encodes CASSAGDRAAFF.